This entry features one T cell receptor (beta chain) sequence. The sample belongs to a study of blood T cell repertoires in COVID-19. As for the study in general: Sites across the United States, Italy and Spain contributed samples from acute and convalescent COVID-19. Sources were T cells, B-cell-depleted T cells, or PBMCs; the material itself was cDNA or gDNA.

Original data processing: Estimation of nucleated cell counts relied on the amplification of reference gene primers. TCRdb keeps only in-frame clones here, not all; method: immunoSEQ multiplex PCR. V, J and clone size were drawn from that table, and D and trimming were deduced from the DNA. The sample has 150,000 or so clones; approximately 85% are singletons. V was cut by 1 base and J by 8 bases, with 11 bases left in between. CDR3 length: 13 amino acids. The germline CDR1 and CDR2 sequences are SGHTA and FQGNSA. Enrolment of Seattle patients took place during active infection, and they were followed longitudinally.

The rearrangement joins TRBV7-2 to TRBJ1-2; D remains unclear. Sequenced: peripheral blood. This clonotype was obtained from a man aged 55 to 69 with COVID-19, enrolled during active disease. CDR3 in DNA: TGTGCCAGCAGCTTAGTAGAGGCTCGAGGCTACACCTTC. As protein: CASSLVEARGYTF. The entire variable domain, with the rest obtained from reference TRBV7-2 and TRBJ1-2, is as follows: GAGVSQSPSNKVTEKGKDVELRCDPISGHTALYWYRQSLGQGLEFLIYFQGNSAPDKSGLPSDRFSAERTGGSVSTLTIQRTQQEDSAVYLCASSLVEARGYTFGSGTRLTVV.